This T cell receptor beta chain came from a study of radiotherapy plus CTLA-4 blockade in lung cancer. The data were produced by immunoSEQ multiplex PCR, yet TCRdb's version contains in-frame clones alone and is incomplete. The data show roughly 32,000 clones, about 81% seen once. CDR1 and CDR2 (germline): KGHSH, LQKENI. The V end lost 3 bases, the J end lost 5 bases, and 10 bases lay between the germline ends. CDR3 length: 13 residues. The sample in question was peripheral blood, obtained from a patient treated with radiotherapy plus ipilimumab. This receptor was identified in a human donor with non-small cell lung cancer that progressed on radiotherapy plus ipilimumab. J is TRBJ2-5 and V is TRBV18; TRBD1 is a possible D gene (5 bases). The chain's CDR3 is CASSPKQGETQYF. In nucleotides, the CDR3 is TGTGCCAGCTCACCCAAGCAGGGCGAGACCCAGTACTTC.